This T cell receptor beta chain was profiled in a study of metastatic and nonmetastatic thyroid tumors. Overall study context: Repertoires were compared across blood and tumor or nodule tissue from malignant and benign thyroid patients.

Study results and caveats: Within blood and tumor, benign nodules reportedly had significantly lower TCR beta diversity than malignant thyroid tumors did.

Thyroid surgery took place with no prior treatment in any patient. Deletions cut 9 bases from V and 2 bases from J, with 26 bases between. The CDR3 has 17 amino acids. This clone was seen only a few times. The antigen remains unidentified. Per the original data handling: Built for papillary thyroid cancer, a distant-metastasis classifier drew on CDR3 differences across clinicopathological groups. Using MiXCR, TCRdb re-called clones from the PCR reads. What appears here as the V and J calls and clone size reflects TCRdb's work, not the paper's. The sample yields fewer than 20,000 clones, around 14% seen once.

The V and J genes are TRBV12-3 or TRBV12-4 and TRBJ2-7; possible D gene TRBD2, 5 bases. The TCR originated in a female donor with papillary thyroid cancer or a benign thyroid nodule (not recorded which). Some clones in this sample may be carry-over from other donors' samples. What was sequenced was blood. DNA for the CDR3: TGTGCCAGTAGCCCCCCTCTGGGGAGAGCGGTAACCTACGAGCAGTACTTC. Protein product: CASSPPLGRAVTYEQYF.